A single sample is the source of the 17 T cell receptor beta chains below, sequenced in a study of human thymus T cells. The data were produced by immunoSEQ multiplex PCR, yet TCRdb's version contains in-frame clones alone and is incomplete. The data hold around 70,000 clones, with roughly 96% observed a single time. Corrective cardiac operations yielded the resected thymus tissue. What was sequenced was thymus tissue. These receptors originate from a girl under three years old with a congenital heart defect but otherwise immunologically healthy.

J is TRBJ2-7 and V is TRBV5-1; D possibly corresponds to TRBD1 (5 bases). The V gene lost 0 bases and the J gene lost 1 base, with 17 bases spanning the gap. Per the germline V gene, CDR1 is SGHRS and CDR2 is YFSETQ. The length of the CDR3 is 17 residues. The CDR3 DNA reads TGCGCCAGCAGCTTGGAAGGACACACAAACTTTTCCTACGAGCAGTACTTC. Encoded protein: CASSLEGHTNFSYEQYF.

The V gene is TRBV11-2, the J gene TRBJ2-1; TRBD2 matches at 10 bases. This CDR3 spans 15 amino acids. Germline CDR1 and CDR2: SGHAT and FQNNGV. V gave up 8 bases and J gave up 7 bases; unmatched junction bases: 11. This CDR3 reads CASDLQREGDNEQFF. Written as DNA, the CDR3 is TGTGCCAGCGACCTCCAGCGGGAGGGGGATAATGAGCAGTTCTTC.

This chain links TRBV9 with TRBJ2-1; 7 bases are a match to TRBD2. The CDR3 extends over 15 amino acids. CDR1 is SGDLS and CDR2 is YYNGEE in the germline V gene. Unmatched junction bases numbered 9, after V lost 5 bases and J lost 4 bases. The CDR3 DNA sequence: TGTGCCAGCAGTCAGCGGGACCTAATTTACAATGAGCAGTTCTTC. This encodes CASSQRDLIYNEQFF.

Concerning this clone itself: The identical CDR3 is also encoded by other nucleotide sequences in the sample. The chain employs TRBV7-6 and TRBJ2-7, with D uncertain. CDR1 and CDR2 (germline): SGHVS, FNYEAQ. Trimming left V 1 base short and J 1 base short, with 11 bases between. This CDR3 region has 15 residues. The CDR3, as DNA: TGTGCCAGCAGCTTAGTTCTAGGGTTGTCCTACGAGCAGTACTTC. It yields the protein CASSLVLGLSYEQYF.

The chain is built from TRBV27 and TRBJ1-4; 7 nucleotides agree with TRBD1. Per germline, CDR1 MNHEY and CDR2 SMNVEV (reference sequence). The CDR3 runs 16 residues. With 3 bases clipped from V and 4 bases from J, the junction kept 8 bases outside the gene matches. CDR3 DNA sequence: TGTGCCAGCAGTTTTGGTACCCGGGACAGTAATGAAAAACTGTTTTTT. Amino acids: CASSFGTRDSNEKLFF.

V usage is TRBV5-1 and J usage is TRBJ1-2; 9 bases are a match to TRBD1. V lost 4 bases, J lost 3 bases, and 7 bases stayed unmatched. CDR1 SGHRS and CDR2 YFSETQ come from the germline V gene. CDR3 size: 15 residues. The CDR3 here is CASSPDRGGDYGYTF. CDR3 sequence (DNA): TGCGCCAGCAGCCCGGACAGGGGAGGAGACTATGGCTACACCTTC.

The DNA for the CDR3 is TGTGCCAGCAGCGCCGGGCCTTACACAGATACGCAGTATTTT. Its protein product is CASSAGPYTDTQYF. The chain carries TRBV9 and TRBJ2-3; D gene ambiguous. There are 14 residues in the CDR3. Germline V CDR1 and CDR2: SGDLS, YYNGEE. Between the trimmed V and J ends, which lost 3 bases and 2 bases, there was a span of 10 bases.

This sequence joins TRBV4-1 and TRBJ2-1; D remains ambiguous. Deletions cut 0 bases from V and 10 bases from J, with 10 bases between. Germline lookup yields CDR1 MGHRA and CDR2 YSYEKL. The CDR3 extends over 13 amino acids. The CDR3: CASSQEPKWEQFF. DNA for the CDR3: TGCGCCAGCAGCCAAGAACCTAAGTGGGAGCAGTTCTTC.

The chain joins TRBV11-2 to TRBJ2-1; 8 bases are shared with TRBD1. This CDR3 spans 15 amino acids. CDR1 is SGHAT and CDR2 is FQNNGV in the germline V gene. V dropped 5 bases and J dropped 3; count of bases not matched to a gene: 6. CDR3 coding DNA: TGTGCCAGCAGCCTCCGTGGGACAGGCTACAATGAGCAGTTCTTC. Its translation is CASSLRGTGYNEQFF.

The chain combines TRBV19 with TRBJ2-6; TRBD1 agrees at 10 bases. The CDR3 length is 19 residues. With 4 bases clipped from V and 3 bases from J, the junction kept 12 bases outside the gene matches. Looked up from germline, CDR1 is LNHDA and CDR2 is SQIVND (reference sequence). DNA for the CDR3: TGTGCCAGTAGTAGGCAGGGAGGACAGGGGGTATATGGGGCCAACGTCCTGACTTTC. It yields the protein CASSRQGGQGVYGANVLTF.

V and J are TRBV28 and TRBJ2-5, with 9 bases matching TRBD1. Germline V gene data show CDR1 as MDHEN and CDR2 as SYDVKM. The CDR3 spans 17 residues. Losses at the gene ends were 5 bases for V and 4 bases for J; bases not matched to a gene: 14. CDR3 DNA: TGTGCCAGCAGTGTGGACAGGGGACGGGTCAGCTTAGAGACCCAGTACTTC. It translates to CASSVDRGRVSLETQYF.

As regards this clone: The junction differs from germline at one of its ends, possibly a read error. V gene TRBV27 combines with J gene TRBJ1-5, with 12 bases fitting TRBD1. The CDR3 sequence is 13 residues long. Germline V gene sequence: CDR1 MNHEY, CDR2 SMNVEV (reference sequence). The CDR3 is CASRSTGQGAVSF. The CDR3 nucleotides are TGTGCCAGCAGGTCTACGGGACAGGGGGCGGTGTCTTTT.

This chain uses TRBV27 with TRBJ1-2; D unresolved. The CDR3 is made up of 15 amino acids. The V end lost 6 bases, the J end lost 2 bases, and 16 bases lay between the germline ends. The germline gives CDR1 MNHEY, CDR2 SMNVEV (reference sequence). This CDR3 reads CASRAGSGFNYGYTF. In DNA form, the CDR3 reads TGTGCCAGCAGGGCGGGTAGCGGGTTCAACTATGGCTACACCTTC.

The chain employs TRBV5-6 and TRBJ1-5; 8 nucleotides align to TRBD1. Germline V gene lookup returns CDR1 SGHDT and CDR2 YYEEEE. The CDR3 is made up of 18 amino acids. V shed 3 bases and J 4 bases; nucleotides not matched to a gene: 15. CDR3 amino acids: CASSSGQATDPNNQPQHF. DNA of the CDR3: TGTGCCAGCAGCTCGGGACAGGCTACTGATCCGAATAATCAGCCCCAGCATTTT. Full variable domain (rest looked up from reference TRBV5-6 and TRBJ1-5): DAGVTQSPTHLIKTRGQQVTLRCSPKSGHDTVSWYQQALGQGPQFIFQYYEEEERQRGNFPDRFSGHQFPNYSSELNVNALLLGDSALYLCASSSGQATDPNNQPQHFGDGTRLSIL.

The genes are TRBV7-6 and TRBJ2-6; 12 nucleotides align to TRBD1. Germline CDR1 SGHVS, CDR2 FNYEAQ. Germline trimming cut 5 bases from V and 2 bases from J; bases unmatched to any gene: 7. This CDR3 is 18 amino acids long. The CDR3 DNA reads as TGTGCCAGCAGCCCCCTGGGGACAGGGGGCGCTGGGGCCAACGTCCTGACTTTC. Its protein is CASSPLGTGGAGANVLTF.

This clone has only one observation. The rearrangement links TRBV2 to TRBJ1-1, with a weak D call TRBD1 (6 bases). Germline values: CDR1 SNHLY, CDR2 FYNNEI. V was shortened by 8 bases and J by 4 bases, with 17 bases between the two germline ends. CDR3 length: 14 residues. The CDR3 DNA follows: TGTGCCAGCGGACGAAAAAGAGGGGGCACTGAAGCTTTCTTT. It translates to CASGRKRGGTEAFF.

The J gene is TRBJ2-3, the V gene TRBV14; TRBD2 agrees at 12 bases. CDR3 size: 19 residues. The ends lost 1 base at V and 0 bases at J; junction bases unmatched: 8. CDR1 and CDR2 from the germline V gene are SGHDN and FVKESK. The CDR3 region is CASSQVPTSGRQSTDTQYF. CDR3 bases: TGTGCCAGCAGCCAAGTTCCCACTAGCGGGAGGCAAAGCACAGATACGCAGTATTTT.